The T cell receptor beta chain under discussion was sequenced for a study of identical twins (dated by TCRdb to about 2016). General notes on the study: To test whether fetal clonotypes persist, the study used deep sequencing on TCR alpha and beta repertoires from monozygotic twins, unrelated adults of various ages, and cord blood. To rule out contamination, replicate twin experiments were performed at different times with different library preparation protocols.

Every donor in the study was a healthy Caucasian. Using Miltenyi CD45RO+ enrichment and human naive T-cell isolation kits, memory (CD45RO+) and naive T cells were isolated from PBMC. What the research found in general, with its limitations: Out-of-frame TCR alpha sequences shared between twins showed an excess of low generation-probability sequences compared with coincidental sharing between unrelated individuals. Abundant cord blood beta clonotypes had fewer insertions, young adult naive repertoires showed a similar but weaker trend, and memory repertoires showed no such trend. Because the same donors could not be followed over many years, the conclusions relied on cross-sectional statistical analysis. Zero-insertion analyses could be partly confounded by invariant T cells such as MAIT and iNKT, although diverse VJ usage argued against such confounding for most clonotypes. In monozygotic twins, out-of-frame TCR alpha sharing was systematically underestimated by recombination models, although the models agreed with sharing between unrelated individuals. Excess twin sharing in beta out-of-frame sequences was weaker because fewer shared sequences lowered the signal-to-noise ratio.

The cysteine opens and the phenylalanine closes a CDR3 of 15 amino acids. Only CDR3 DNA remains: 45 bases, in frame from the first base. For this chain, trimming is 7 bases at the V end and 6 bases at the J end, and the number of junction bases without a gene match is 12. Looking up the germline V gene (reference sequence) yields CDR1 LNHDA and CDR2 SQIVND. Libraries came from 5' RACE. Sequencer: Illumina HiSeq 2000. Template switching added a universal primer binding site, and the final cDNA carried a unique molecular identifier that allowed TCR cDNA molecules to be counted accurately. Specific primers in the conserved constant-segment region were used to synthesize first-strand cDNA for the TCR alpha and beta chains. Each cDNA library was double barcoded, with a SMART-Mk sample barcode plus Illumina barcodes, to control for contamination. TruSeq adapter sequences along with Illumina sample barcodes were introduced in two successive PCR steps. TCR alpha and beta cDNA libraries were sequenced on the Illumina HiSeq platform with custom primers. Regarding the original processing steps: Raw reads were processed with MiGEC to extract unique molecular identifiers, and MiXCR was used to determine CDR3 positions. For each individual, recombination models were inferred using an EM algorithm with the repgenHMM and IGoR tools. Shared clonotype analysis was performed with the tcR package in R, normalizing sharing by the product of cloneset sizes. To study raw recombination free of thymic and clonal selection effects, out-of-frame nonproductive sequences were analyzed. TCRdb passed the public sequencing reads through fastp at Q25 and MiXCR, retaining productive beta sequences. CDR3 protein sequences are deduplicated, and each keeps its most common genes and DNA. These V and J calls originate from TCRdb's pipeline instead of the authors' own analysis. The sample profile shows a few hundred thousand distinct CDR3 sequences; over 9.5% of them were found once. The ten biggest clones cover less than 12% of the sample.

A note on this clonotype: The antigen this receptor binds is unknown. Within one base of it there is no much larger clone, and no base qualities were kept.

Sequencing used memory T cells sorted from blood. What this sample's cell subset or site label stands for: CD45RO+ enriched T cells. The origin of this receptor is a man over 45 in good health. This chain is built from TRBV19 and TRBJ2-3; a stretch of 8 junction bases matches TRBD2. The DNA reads TGTGCCAGTACCCTTAGCGGGATCAGTAAGGATACGCAGTATTTT. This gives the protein CASTLSGISKDTQYF.